This section outlines one T cell receptor beta chain sequence together with its context. This sample was included in a study of blood T cell repertoires in COVID-19. As for the study in general: The origin of the acute and convalescent COVID-19 samples was the United States, Italy and Spain. Sources were T cells, B-cell-depleted T cells, or PBMCs; the material itself was cDNA or gDNA.

Original processing methods: Reference gene primer amplification in the assay estimated nucleated cell counts. Using immunoSEQ multiplex PCR, the repertoire was profiled, and TCRdb retains in-frame clones only, with some absent. V and J calls and clone size are given by that table; D and trimming were obtained from the DNA. The table shows 200,000 to 250,000 clones, with around nine tenths occurring only once. Germline V CDR1 and CDR2: MNHEY, SMNVEV (reference sequence). This CDR3 comprises 16 residues. V lost 5 bases to trimming and J lost 0 bases, with 14 bases between them. The genes are TRBV27 and TRBJ1-3; D call uncertain. This receptor was obtained from a woman aged 55-70 years who had recovered from COVID-19. Sequencing was done on a sample of peripheral blood. Here the CDR3 reads CASSPSLGLSGNTIYF. CDR3 bases: TGTGCCAGCAGTCCCTCACTGGGCCTCTCTGGAAACACCATATATTTT.